This T cell receptor beta chain originates from a study of T-cell reconstitution after alpha-beta-depleted transplantation in children. The study, taken as a whole, reports: From newly produced T cells came most of the T-cell counts and diversity one year after transplant. High day-60 TCRbeta diversity in some patients came from surviving recipient T cells and thymic progenitors. The origin of alpha-beta T cells about two months after transplant was reportedly several hundred expanded graft clones.

There are many counts of this clonotype. What it recognizes is unknown. Unique molecular identifiers were used to barcode this TCRbeta library. TCRdb re-called the PCR reads through MiXCR, storing one row per CDR3 protein. This sample has hundreds of thousands of distinct CDR3 sequences, with approximately 14% found just once. With 1 base clipped from V and 7 bases from J, the junction kept 6 bases outside the gene matches. CDR1 and CDR2 (germline): SGHAT, FQNNGV. The CDR3 runs to 16 residues. This chain connects TRBV11-2 to TRBJ2-1, with 11 positions matching TRBD2. The sequence was collected from a girl aged 2 to 9 with congenital amegakaryocytic thrombocytopenia, due to receive a stem cell transplant. The starting material was PBMCs, obtained before TCRalphabeta/CD19-depleted stem cell transplant. The CDR3 nucleotides read TGTGCCAGCAGCTTAGTTCTAGCGGGAGGTAAGAATGAGCAGTTCTTC. Protein: CASSLVLAGGKNEQFF.